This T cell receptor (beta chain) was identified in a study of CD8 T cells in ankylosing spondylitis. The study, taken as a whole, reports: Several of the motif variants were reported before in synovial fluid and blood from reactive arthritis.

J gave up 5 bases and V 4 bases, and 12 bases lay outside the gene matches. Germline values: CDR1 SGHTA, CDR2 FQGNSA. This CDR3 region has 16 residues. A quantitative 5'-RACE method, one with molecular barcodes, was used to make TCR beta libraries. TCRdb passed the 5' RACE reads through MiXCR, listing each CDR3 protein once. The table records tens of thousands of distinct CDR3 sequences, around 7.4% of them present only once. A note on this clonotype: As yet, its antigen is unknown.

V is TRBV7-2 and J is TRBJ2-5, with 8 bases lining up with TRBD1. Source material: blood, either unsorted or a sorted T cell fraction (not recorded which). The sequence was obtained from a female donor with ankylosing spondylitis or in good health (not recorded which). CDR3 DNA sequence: TGTGCCAGCAGCTCCCCTAGACAGGGGTGGGCGGAGACCCAGTACTTC. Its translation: CASSSPRQGWAETQYF.